This TCR beta chain comes out of a study of T cells after yellow fever vaccination. Study information: The authors prepared low-cell-number fractions using SMART-Seq v4 Ultra Low Input. Study results and limitations: It was the secondary response that reached its peak faster, day 5 versus 15, but it was weaker. Just a small share of clonotypes turned up in the CD4 compartment as well as the CD8 compartment. Most primary-vaccination clones recurred post-booster (just under 98% CD4, over 70% CD8).

A single record per CDR3 protein comes from TCRdb applying MiXCR to the 5' RACE reads. The sample has over 250,000 distinct CDR3 sequences, roughly 5.6% seen once. The CDR3 runs 14 residues. Germline V gene lookup returns CDR1 MNHNS and CDR2 SASEGT. Trimming removed 4 bases from V and 2 bases from J; junction bases left unmatched: 4. This clonotype occurred a few times. Its specificity is unknown. J is TRBJ1-2 and V is TRBV6-1, with TRBD1 matching 7 bases. The input for sequencing was CD4+ T cells sorted from PBMCs, taken on the day of the yellow fever booster vaccination. This clonotype originated in a man aged 18 to 29 who received the YFV17D yellow fever vaccine. CDR3 residues: CASSVQGSNYGYTF. The CDR3 nucleotides read TGTGCCAGCAGTGTACAGGGGTCAAACTATGGCTACACCTTC.